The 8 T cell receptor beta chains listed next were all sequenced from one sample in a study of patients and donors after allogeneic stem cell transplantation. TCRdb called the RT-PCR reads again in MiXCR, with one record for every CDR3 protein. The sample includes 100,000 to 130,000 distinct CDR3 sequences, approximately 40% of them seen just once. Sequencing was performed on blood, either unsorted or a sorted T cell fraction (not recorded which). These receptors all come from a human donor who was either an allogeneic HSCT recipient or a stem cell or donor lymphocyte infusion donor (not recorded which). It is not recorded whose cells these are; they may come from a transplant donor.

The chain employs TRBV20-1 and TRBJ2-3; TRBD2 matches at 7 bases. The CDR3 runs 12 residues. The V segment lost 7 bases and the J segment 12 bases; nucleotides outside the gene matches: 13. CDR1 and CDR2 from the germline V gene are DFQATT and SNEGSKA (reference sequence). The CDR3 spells CSVVFPGLNQYF. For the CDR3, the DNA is TGCAGTGTTGTTTTCCCGGGACTAAATCAGTATTTT.

CDR3 region: CASSLTVGVQIYGYTF. As DNA, the CDR3 is TGTGCCAGCAGCTTAACTGTCGGGGTACAAATCTATGGCTACACCTTC. J is TRBJ1-2 and V is TRBV7-2; D ambiguous. V was trimmed by 2 bases and J by 4 bases, leaving 17 bases between them. Germline loops: CDR1 SGHTA, CDR2 FQGNSA. This CDR3 is built from 16 residues.

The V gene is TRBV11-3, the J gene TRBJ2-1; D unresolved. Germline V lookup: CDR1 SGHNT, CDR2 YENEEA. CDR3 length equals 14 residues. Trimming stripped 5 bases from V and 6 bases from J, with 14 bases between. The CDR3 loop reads CASSPGPSLNEQFF. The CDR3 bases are TGTGCCAGCAGCCCCGGACCCTCCCTCAATGAGCAGTTCTTC.

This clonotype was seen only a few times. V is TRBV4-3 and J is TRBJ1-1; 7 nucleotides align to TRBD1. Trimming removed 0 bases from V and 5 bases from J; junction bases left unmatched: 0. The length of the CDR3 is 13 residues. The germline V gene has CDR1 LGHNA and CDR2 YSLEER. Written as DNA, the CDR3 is TGCGCCAGCAGCCAAGACAGGGGGACTGAAGCTTTCTTT. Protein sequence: CASSQDRGTEAFF.

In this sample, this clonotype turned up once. The chain's CDR3 is CASSTRETQYF. CDR3 DNA sequence: TGTGCCAGTAGTACTCGGGAGACCCAGTACTTC. The chain has TRBV19 and TRBJ2-5; D ambiguous. This CDR3 spans 11 amino acids. Germline CDR1 and CDR2: LNHDA and SQIVND (reference sequence). With 4 bases removed from V and 5 bases from J, the gap between germline ends came to 5 bases.

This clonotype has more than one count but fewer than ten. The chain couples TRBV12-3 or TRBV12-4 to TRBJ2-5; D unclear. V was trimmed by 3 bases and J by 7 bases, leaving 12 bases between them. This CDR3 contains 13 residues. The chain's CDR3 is CASSLIWVATQYF. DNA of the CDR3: TGTGCCAGCAGTTTGATATGGGTGGCGACCCAGTACTTC.

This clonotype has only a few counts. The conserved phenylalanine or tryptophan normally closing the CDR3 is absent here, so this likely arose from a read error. CDR3 loop: CASSPHDLADNEQFS. The CDR3 DNA reads as TGTGCCAGCAGCCCCCACGATCTAGCGGACAATGAGCAGTTCTCC. The rearrangement joins TRBV11-3 to TRBJ2-1; 7 bases map to TRBD2. CDR1 is SGHNT, CDR2 YENEEA, per germline. The V and J ends lost 5 bases and 5 bases, in that order; junction bases with no gene match: 9. The CDR3 consists of 15 residues.

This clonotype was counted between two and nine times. This CDR3 is CARRQGPNYGYTF. DNA of the CDR3: TGTGCCAGACGACAGGGACCTAACTATGGCTACACCTTC. The J gene is TRBJ1-2, the V gene TRBV21-1; TRBD1, the table's D call, was not compared with the DNA. TRBV21-1 is a pseudogene. There are 13 residues in the CDR3.